This T cell receptor beta chain was identified during a study of graft-versus-host responses after intestinal transplantation. The overall study: Transplantation in recipients was multivisceral, liver-intestinal, or isolated intestinal. Overall study results and limits: GvH clones were identified in recipient marrow, with some first appearing in ileum or blood.

In regard to this clone: Its antigen is still unknown.

Here immunoSEQ multiplex PCR was the method, and the copy in TCRdb shows in-frame clones only, minus some. This table has about 45,000 clones, more than 85% appearing once. The CDR3 is made up of 13 amino acids. Per germline, CDR1 MDHEN and CDR2 SYDVKM. V lost 2 bases to trimming and J lost 5 bases, with 9 bases between them. The TCR was taken from a human patient who received an intestinal transplant, so some T cells may come from the graft donor. The sample in question was PBMCs, obtained 524 days after transplant. The gene calls are TRBV28 and TRBJ1-2; maybe TRBD1 (6 bases). The CDR3 sequence is CASSLTGPYGYTF. The CDR3 nucleotides read TGTGCCAGCAGTTTAACAGGGCCTTATGGCTACACCTTC.